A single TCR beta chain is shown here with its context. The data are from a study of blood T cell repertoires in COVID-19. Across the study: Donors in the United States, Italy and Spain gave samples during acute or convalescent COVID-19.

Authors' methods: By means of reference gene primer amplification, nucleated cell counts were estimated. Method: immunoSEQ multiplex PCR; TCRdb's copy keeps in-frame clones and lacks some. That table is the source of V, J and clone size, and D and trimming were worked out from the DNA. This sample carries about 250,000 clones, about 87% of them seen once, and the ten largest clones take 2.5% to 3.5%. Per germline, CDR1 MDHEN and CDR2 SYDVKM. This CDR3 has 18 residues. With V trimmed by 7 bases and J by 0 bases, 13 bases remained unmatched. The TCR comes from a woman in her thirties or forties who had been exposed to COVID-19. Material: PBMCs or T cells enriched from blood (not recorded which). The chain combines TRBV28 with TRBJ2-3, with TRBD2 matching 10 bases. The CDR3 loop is CASIKGGLALSSTDTQYF. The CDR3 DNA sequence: TGTGCCAGCATTAAAGGGGGACTAGCGCTCTCTAGCACAGATACGCAGTATTTT.